This T cell receptor (beta chain) was profiled in a study of Ad26.COV2.S vaccination and SARS-CoV-2 variants (dated by TCRdb to 2020 to 2023). Describing the broader study: TCRbeta repertoire sequencing served as the tool for gauging how specific and how broad the SARS-CoV-2-reactive T cell receptors were following Ad26.COV2.S vaccination. A total of around 32 samples were included in the TCR-sequenced set, comprising around 19 Ad26.COV2.S vaccine recipients, 5 placebo recipients and 8 SARS-CoV-2 convalescent individuals. What the study reported, not specific to this receptor: According to the authors, total T cell responses may have been underestimated by the TCR breadth and depth analyses. Vaccine and placebo recipients had similar non-spike TCR breadth, a finding consistent with the vaccine containing only spike. After vaccination, substantial breadth of spike-specific CD8+ and CD4+ T cell responses was reported. Spike-specific TCR breadth was higher in Ad26.COV2.S recipients than in placebo recipients (P = 0.0014).

The immunoSEQ Assay was used to sequence TCRbeta CDR3 regions. After extraction, genomic DNA underwent amplification by bias-controlled multiplex PCR, followed by high-throughput sequencing. In the original analysis: Collapsing and filtering of sequences were performed to quantify the absolute abundance of each unique TCRbeta CDR3 region. T cell fraction was estimated by normalizing TCRbeta template counts to usable DNA, with usable DNA measured through amplification of reference genes found in all nucleated cells. Repertoire TCRs were annotated as SARS-CoV-2-specific by exact matching of V gene, CDR3 amino acid sequence and J gene to a known reactive TCR set. The reference SARS-CoV-2 TCR set was derived from MIRA and filtered for enrichment in COVID-19-positive ImmuneCODE repertoires, a step that removed public or cross-reactive TCRs. Using the MIRA antigens, annotated TCRs were further analysed by specific ORF or by position within an ORF. Breadth was defined as the number of annotated unique rearrangements divided by the total number of unique productive rearrangements, and depth was defined as the summed frequency of the annotated unique rearrangements. Two-sided Wilcoxon rank-sum tests were applied when comparing TCR breadth between groups. In TCRdb, the immuneACCESS table is reduced to in-frame sequences with V and J assigned. These tables do not hold every clone; where another copy was compared, an unresolved V gene accounts for under half, and the others remain unexplained. Clone size and the V and J calls come from that table; the DNA yielded D and trimming. This sample lists approximately 140,000 clones; about nine tenths were detected once. The ten largest clonotypes hold approximately 5% of the sample.

Regarding this clone: No antigen is known for it. It has no much larger one-base neighbor in the sample; base qualities were not kept.

V drops 0 bases and J drops 0 bases, leaving 16 bases in between. The CDR3, cysteine through phenylalanine, is 18 amino acids long. Only CDR3 DNA is held: 54 bases, read in frame from base 1. According to the study, the label for this sample's time point signals: individuals recovered from natural SARS-CoV-2 infection. Recombination connected TRBV23-1 to TRBJ2-3; no D segment can be confidently identified. TRBV23-1 is noted as an ORF with a role that remains uncertain. Sequencing used peripheral blood, obtained after recovery from COVID-19. The receptor's source is a human donor who had recovered from COVID-19. The nucleotide sequence reads TGCGCCAGCAGTCAATCGCCGCCTCAGTCGCCGAGCACAGATACGCAGTATTTT. This gives the protein CASSQSPPQSPSTDTQYF.